A selection of T cell receptor beta chains follows, all from one sample in a study of blood T cell repertoires in COVID-19. Clones were sequenced by immunoSEQ multiplex PCR, and TCRdb holds only the in-frame ones, with some missing. This sample has 120,000 or so clones, with 65% to 90% found just once. The sample taken for sequencing was peripheral blood. All receptors come from a woman of 80 years or more with acute or convalescent COVID-19. The CDR3 runs from the conserved cysteine through the conserved F or W. The D gene is left open where the match is weak. Part of the rows lack a size; the others show once, few, many or a class for expanded clones.

TRBD1,-,16,TRBV19,TRBJ1-5,CASSMGQGVRGQPQHF,TGTGCCAGTAGTATGGGACAGGGGGTGCGCGGTCAGCCCCAGCATTTT
-,-,14,TRBV19,TRBJ1-1,CASSIPGVNTEAFF,TGTGCCAGTAGTATTCCGGGGGTAAACACTGAAGCTTTCTTT
TRBD1,-,13,TRBV28,TRBJ1-1,CASRGQGNTEAFF,TGTGCCAGCAGGGGACAGGGTAACACTGAAGCTTTCTTT
TRBD1,-,15,TRBV6-2/TRBV6-3,TRBJ1-1,CASSHGAQGAAEAFF,TGTGCCAGCAGTCACGGGGCTCAGGGGGCGGCTGAAGCTTTCTTT
TRBD1,-,15,TRBV19,TRBJ2-7,CASSIGTGIIYEQYF,TGTGCCAGTAGTATCGGGACAGGGATAATCTACGAGCAGTACTTC
TRBD1,-,17,TRBV4-1,TRBJ1-5,CASSQDGGDRSYQPQHF,TGCGCCAGCAGCCAAGATGGGGGGGACAGGAGCTATCAGCCCCAGCATTTT
TRBD1,-,15,TRBV6-2/TRBV6-3,TRBJ2-1,CASSMGQLKYNEQFF,TGTGCCAGCAGTATGGGACAGCTAAAATACAATGAGCAGTTCTTC
TRBD2,-,20,TRBV6-2/TRBV6-3,TRBJ2-1,CASSFTPYASSGGGHNEQFF,TGTGCCAGCAGTTTTACCCCCTATGCTTCTAGCGGGGGGGGCCACAATGAGCAGTTCTTC
-,-,13,TRBV6-5,TRBJ1-5,CASSITGYQPQHF,TGTGCCAGCAGTATAACAGGGTATCAGCCCCAGCATTTT
TRBD1,-,18,TRBV18,TRBJ2-1,CASSPPAWTGGSYNEQFF,TGTGCCAGCTCACCACCGGCTTGGACAGGGGGCTCCTACAATGAGCAGTTCTTC
TRBD1,-,17,TRBV4-1,TRBJ1-1,CASSPLMSRGLNTEAFF,TGCGCCAGCAGCCCTTTGATGTCCAGGGGGCTGAACACTGAAGCTTTCTTT
TRBD1,-,17,TRBV7-9,TRBJ1-5,CASSLASDRGFHQPQHF,TGTGCCAGCAGCTTAGCTTCGGACAGGGGATTCCATCAGCCCCAGCATTTT
TRBD1,-,14,TRBV2,TRBJ2-5,CASSVDRGRETQYF,TGTGCCAGCAGCGTTGACAGGGGTAGGGAGACCCAGTACTTC
TRBD1,-,16,TRBV5-6,TRBJ1-3,CASRSRQGAGGNTIYF,TGTGCCAGCAGGAGTCGACAGGGGGCAGGAGGAAACACCATATATTTT
TRBD2,-,14,TRBV4-2,TRBJ2-7,CASSPTSGPYEQYF,TGTGCCAGCAGCCCAACTAGCGGGCCCTACGAGCAGTACTTC
TRBD1,-,12,TRBV5-6,TRBJ1-1,CASSLGQIEAFF,TGTGCCAGCAGTTTGGGACAGATTGAAGCTTTCTTT
TRBD1,once,14,TRBV2,TRBJ1-6,CASSQTTGGSPLHF,TGTGCCAGCAGTCAAACTACAGGGGGATCACCCCTCCACTTT